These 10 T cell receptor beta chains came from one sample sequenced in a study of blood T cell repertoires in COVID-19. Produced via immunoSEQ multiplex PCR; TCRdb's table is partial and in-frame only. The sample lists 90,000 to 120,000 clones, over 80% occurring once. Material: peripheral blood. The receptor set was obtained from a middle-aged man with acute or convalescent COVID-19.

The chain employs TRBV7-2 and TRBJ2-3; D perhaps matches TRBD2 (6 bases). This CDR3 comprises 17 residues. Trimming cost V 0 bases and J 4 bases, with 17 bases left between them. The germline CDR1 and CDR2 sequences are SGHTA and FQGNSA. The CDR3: CASSLASGGTGADTQYF. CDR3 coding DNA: TGTGCCAGCAGCTTAGCGTCAGGCGGGACGGGGGCAGATACGCAGTATTTT. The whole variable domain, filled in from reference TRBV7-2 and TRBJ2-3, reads GAGVSQSPSNKVTEKGKDVELRCDPISGHTALYWYRQSLGQGLEFLIYFQGNSAPDKSGLPSDRFSAERTGGSVSTLTIQRTQQEDSAVYLCASSLASGGTGADTQYFGPGTRLTVL.

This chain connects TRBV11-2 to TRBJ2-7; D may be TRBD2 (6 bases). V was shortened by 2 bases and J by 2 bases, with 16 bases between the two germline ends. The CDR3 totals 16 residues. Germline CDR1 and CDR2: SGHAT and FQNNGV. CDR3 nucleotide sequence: TGTGCCAGCAGCTTACAACCGGGACTCTCCGCCTACGAGCAGTACTTC. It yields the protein CASSLQPGLSAYEQYF.

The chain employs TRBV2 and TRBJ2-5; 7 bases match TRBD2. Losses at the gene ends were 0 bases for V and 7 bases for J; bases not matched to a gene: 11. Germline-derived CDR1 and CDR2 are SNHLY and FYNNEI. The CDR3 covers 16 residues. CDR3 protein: CASSEAASGGKWTQYF. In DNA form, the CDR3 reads TGTGCCAGCAGTGAAGCGGCTAGCGGAGGGAAATGGACCCAGTACTTC.

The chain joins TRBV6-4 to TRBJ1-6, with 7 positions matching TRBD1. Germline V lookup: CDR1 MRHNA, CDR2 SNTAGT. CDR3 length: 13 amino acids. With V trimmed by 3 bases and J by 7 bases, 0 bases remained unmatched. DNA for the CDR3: TGTGCCAGCAGTGAGGGACAGAATTCACCCCTCCACTTT. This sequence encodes CASSEGQNSPLHF.

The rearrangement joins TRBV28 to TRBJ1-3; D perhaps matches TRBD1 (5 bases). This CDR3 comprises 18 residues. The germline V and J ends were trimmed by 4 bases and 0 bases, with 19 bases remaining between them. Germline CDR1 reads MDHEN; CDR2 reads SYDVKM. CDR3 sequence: CASSSPLLGGTSGNTIYF. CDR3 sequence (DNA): TGTGCCAGCAGTTCCCCGTTGTTAGGCGGGACCTCTGGAAACACCATATATTTT. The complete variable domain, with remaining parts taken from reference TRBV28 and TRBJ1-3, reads DVKVTQSSRYLVKRTGEKVFLECVQDMDHENMFWYRQDPGLGLRLIYFSYDVKMKEKGDIPEGYSVSREKKERFSLILESASTNQTSMYLCASSSPLLGGTSGNTIYFGEGSWLTVV.

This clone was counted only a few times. In DNA, the CDR3 is TGTGCCAGCAGCGGGAGGGGGAACACTGAAGCTTTCTTT. Its protein is CASSGRGNTEAFF. The V gene is TRBV7-9, the J gene TRBJ1-1; D is perhaps TRBD1 (5 bases). V lost 5 bases, J lost 1 base, and 8 bases lay in between. The germline CDR1 and CDR2 sequences are SEHNR and FQNEAQ (reference sequence). CDR3 length: 13 residues. The full variable domain, its missing parts supplied by reference TRBV7-9 and TRBJ1-1, is DTGVSQNPRHKITKRGQNVTFRCDPISEHNRLYWYRQTLGQGPEFLTYFQNEAQLEKSRLLSDRFSAERPKGSFSTLEIQRTEQGDSAMYLCASSGRGNTEAFFGQGTRLTVV.

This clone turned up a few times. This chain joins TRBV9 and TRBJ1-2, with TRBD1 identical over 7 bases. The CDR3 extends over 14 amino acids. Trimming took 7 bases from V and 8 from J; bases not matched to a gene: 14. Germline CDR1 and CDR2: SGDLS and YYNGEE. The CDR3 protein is CASQRSGGNRGYTF. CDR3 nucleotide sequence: TGTGCCAGCCAGCGTTCAGGGGGGAATCGGGGCTACACCTTC.

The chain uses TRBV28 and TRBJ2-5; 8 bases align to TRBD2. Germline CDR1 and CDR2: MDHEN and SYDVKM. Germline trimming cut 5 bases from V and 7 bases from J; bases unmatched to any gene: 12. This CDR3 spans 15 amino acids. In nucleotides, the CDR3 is TGTGCCAGCAGTCCCCCCGGACTAGCTTTGGTGACCCAGTACTTC. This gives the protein CASSPPGLALVTQYF.

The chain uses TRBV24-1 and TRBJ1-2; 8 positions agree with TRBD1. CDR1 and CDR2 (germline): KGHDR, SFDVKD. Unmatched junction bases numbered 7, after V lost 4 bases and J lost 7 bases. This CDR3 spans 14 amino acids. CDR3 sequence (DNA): TGTGCCACCAGTGACCGCCGGACAGGGATTGGCTACACCTTC. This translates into CATSDRRTGIGYTF.

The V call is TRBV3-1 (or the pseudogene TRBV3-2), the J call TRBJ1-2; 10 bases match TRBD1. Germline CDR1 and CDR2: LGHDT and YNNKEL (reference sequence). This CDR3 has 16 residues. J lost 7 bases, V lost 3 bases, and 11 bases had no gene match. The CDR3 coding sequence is TGTGCCAGCAGCCAGAGGTTCGTAAGACAGGGGGCTGGCTACACCTTC. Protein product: CASSQRFVRQGAGYTF.